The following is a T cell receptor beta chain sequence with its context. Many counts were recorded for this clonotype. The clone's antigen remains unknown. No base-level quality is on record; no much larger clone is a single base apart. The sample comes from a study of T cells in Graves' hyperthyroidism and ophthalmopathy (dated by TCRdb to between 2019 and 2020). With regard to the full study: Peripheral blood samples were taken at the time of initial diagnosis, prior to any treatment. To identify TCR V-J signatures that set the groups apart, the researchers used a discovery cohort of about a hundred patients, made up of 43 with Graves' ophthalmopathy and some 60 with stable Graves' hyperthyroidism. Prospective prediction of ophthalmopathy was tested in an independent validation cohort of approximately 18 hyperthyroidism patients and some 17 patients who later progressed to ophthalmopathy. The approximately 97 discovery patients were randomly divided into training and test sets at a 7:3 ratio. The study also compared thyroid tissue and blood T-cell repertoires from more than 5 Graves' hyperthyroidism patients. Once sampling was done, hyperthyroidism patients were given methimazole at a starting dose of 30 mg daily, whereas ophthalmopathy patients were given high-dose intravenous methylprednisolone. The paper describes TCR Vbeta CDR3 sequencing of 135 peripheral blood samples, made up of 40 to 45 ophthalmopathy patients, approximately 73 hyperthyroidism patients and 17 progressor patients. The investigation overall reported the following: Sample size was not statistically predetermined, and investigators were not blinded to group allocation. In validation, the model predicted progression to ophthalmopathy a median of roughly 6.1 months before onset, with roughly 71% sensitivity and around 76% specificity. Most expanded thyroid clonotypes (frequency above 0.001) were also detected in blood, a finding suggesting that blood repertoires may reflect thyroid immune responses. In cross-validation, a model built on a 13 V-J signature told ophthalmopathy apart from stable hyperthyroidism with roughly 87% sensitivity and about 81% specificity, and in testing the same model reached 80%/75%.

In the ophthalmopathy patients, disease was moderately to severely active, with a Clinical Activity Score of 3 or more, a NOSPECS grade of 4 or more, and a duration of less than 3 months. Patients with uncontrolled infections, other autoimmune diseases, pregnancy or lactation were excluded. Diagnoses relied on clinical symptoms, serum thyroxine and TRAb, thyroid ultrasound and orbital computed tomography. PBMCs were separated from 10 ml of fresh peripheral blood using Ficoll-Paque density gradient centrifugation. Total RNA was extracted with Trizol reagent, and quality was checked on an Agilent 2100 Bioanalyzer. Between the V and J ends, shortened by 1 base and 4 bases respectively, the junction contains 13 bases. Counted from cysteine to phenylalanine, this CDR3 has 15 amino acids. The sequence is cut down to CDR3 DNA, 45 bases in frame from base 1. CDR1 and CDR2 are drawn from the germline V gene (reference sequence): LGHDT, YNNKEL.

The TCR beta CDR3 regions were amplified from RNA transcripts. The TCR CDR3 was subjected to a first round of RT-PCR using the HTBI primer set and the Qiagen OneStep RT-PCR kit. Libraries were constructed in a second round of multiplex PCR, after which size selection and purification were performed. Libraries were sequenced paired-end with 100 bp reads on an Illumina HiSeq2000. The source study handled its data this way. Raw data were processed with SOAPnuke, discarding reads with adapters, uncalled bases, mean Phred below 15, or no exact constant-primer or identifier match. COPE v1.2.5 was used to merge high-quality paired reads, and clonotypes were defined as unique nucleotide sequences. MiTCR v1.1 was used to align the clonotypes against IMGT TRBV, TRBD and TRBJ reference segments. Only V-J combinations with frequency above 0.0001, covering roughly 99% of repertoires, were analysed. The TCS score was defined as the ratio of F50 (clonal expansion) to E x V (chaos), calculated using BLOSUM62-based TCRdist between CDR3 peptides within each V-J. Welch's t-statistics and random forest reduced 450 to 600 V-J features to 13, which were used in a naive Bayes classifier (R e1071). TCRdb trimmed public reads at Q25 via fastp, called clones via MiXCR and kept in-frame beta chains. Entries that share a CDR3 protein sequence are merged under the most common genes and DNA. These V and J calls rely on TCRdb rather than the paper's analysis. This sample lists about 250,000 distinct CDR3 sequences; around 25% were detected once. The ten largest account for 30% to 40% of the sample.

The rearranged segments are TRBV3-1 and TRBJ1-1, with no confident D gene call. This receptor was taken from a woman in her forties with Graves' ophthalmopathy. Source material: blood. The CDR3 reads CASSQAVGSGTEAFF. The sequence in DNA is TGTGCCAGCAGCCAAGCGGTGGGGTCCGGCACTGAAGCTTTCTTT.